This is a list of T cell receptor beta chains from one sample in a study of CD8+CD57+ T cells in acquired aplastic anemia. TCRdb redid the calling of the reads with MiXCR, one entry per CDR3 protein. The repertoire includes some 150,000 distinct CDR3 sequences, under 55% of them detected once, and about 1% sits in the top ten. Input material: sorted CD4+, CD8+, or CD8+CD57+ T cells (not recorded which) from PBMCs. The source is a human donor with aplastic anemia. CDR3s include the opening cysteine and the closing phenylalanine or tryptophan. A D gene is named only where the DNA matches it firmly. Rows may omit the clone size; those that give it use once, few, many or a size class.

J gene: TRBJ2-3
clone size: many
D gene: .
V gene: TRBV5-1
CDR3 DNA: TGCGCCAGCAGCTTGGCGGGGGCCACGGGGGATACGCAGTATTTT
CDR3 protein: CASSLAGATGDTQYF

J gene: TRBJ1-6
clone size: few
D gene: .
V gene: TRBV25-1
CDR3 DNA: TGTGCCAGCAGTTACCAACTGGGGACCTGGGGAGATTCACCCCTCCACTTT
CDR3 protein: CASSYQLGTWGDSPLHF

J gene: TRBJ2-5
clone size: .
D gene: TRBD2
V gene: TRBV18
CDR3 DNA: TGTGCCAGCTCACCACTACCGGGGGGGCCAGAAGAGACCCAGTACTTC
CDR3 protein: CASSPLPGGPEETQYF

J gene: TRBJ1-1
clone size: .
D gene: .
V gene: TRBV3-1
CDR3 DNA: TGTGCCAGCAGCCAAGGAGACGCGGGGGTCACTGAAGCTTTCTTT
CDR3 protein: CASSQGDAGVTEAFF

J gene: TRBJ2-2
clone size: many
D gene: .
V gene: TRBV7-6
CDR3 DNA: TGTGCCAGCAGACTTAACGAGGGGGCCGGGGAGCTGTTTTTT
CDR3 protein: CASRLNEGAGELFF

J gene: TRBJ2-6
clone size: .
D gene: .
V gene: TRBV12-3/TRBV12-4
CDR3 DNA: TGTGGCAGCAGGGGATCTGGGGCCAACGTCCTGACTTTC
CDR3 protein: CGSRGSGANVLTF

J gene: TRBJ2-6
clone size: .
D gene: .
V gene: TRBV15
CDR3 DNA: TGTGCCACCAGCAGGAGAGGGGCTATCGCAGGGGCCAACGTCCTGACTTTC
CDR3 protein: CATSRRGAIAGANVLTF

J gene: TRBJ1-5
clone size: .
D gene: .
V gene: TRBV2
CDR3 DNA: TGTGCCAGCAGTGGCAACGGTGGCGATCAGCCCCAGCATTTT
CDR3 protein: CASSGNGGDQPQHF

J gene: TRBJ1-1
clone size: .
D gene: .
V gene: TRBV24-1
CDR3 DNA: TGTGCCACCAAAGACGGCGGGAACACTGAAGCTTTCTTT
CDR3 protein: CATKDGGNTEAFF

J gene: TRBJ1-5
clone size: many
D gene: .
V gene: TRBV3-1
CDR3 DNA: TGTGCCAGCAGCCTGGTTGGTCAGCCCCAGCATTTT
CDR3 protein: CASSLVGQPQHF

J gene: TRBJ2-7
clone size: many
D gene: .
V gene: TRBV20-1
CDR3 DNA: TGCAGTGCTAGAGAGTTTGGGACCCCCTACGAGCAGTACTTC
CDR3 protein: CSAREFGTPYEQYF

J gene: TRBJ1-1
clone size: many
D gene: TRBD1
V gene: TRBV20-1
CDR3 DNA: TGCAGTGCCCCTGACAGGGGGCGCGGGGACACTGAAGCTTTCTTT
CDR3 protein: CSAPDRGRGDTEAFF

J gene: TRBJ1-1
clone size: .
D gene: .
V gene: TRBV5-4
CDR3 DNA: TGTGCCAGCAGCTGGGCGGGGTTGGGCGCTGAGGCTTTCTTT
CDR3 protein: CASSWAGLGAEAFF

J gene: TRBJ2-7
clone size: many
D gene: TRBD2
V gene: TRBV7-2
CDR3 DNA: TGTGCCAGCAGCTTACGGTCTAGCGGTCAGTACTTC
CDR3 protein: CASSLRSSGQYF

J gene: TRBJ2-7
clone size: once
D gene: .
V gene: TRBV20-1
CDR3 DNA: TGCAGTGCAGGAACACACTACGAGCAGTACTTC
CDR3 protein: CSAGTHYEQYF

J gene: TRBJ2-1
clone size: many
D gene: .
V gene: TRBV5-1
CDR3 DNA: TGCGCCAGCAGCTTGGAGAGCTCCTACAATGAGCAGTTCTTC
CDR3 protein: CASSLESSYNEQFF

J gene: TRBJ2-7
clone size: .
D gene: TRBD1
V gene: TRBV2
CDR3 DNA: TGTGCCAGCAGTGAGGGACAGGGTGGGATTAACGAGCAGTACTTC
CDR3 protein: CASSEGQGGINEQYF

J gene: TRBJ1-2
clone size: many
D gene: TRBD1
V gene: TRBV6-1
CDR3 DNA: TGTGCCAGCAATACAGGGGGGAAGGGCTACACCTTC
CDR3 protein: CASNTGGKGYTF

J gene: TRBJ2-7
clone size: many
D gene: TRBD1
V gene: TRBV29-1
CDR3 DNA: TGCAGCGGGGGACAGGCTCCCTACGAGCAGTACTTC
CDR3 protein: CSGGQAPYEQYF

J gene: TRBJ2-3
clone size: few
D gene: .
V gene: TRBV20-1
CDR3 DNA: TGCAGTGCTAGAGATTATGGCAGGGGGGAGGATACGCAGTATTTT
CDR3 protein: CSARDYGRGEDTQYF

J gene: TRBJ1-4
clone size: many
D gene: .
V gene: TRBV19
CDR3 DNA: TGTGCCACCTCGCCTGGGAGTCAAAAACTGTTTTTT
CDR3 protein: CATSPGSQKLFF

J gene: TRBJ2-1
clone size: .
D gene: TRBD2
V gene: TRBV20-1
CDR3 DNA: TGCAGTGTCTTACCTCAGGGGCGGGGGGGCCGAAATGAGCAGTTCTTC
CDR3 protein: CSVLPQGRGGRNEQFF

J gene: TRBJ2-2
clone size: many
D gene: .
V gene: TRBV19
CDR3 DNA: TGTGCCAGTAGTACCCCTTCCGGGGAGCTGTTTTTT
CDR3 protein: CASSTPSGELFF

J gene: TRBJ1-2
clone size: many
D gene: TRBD1
V gene: TRBV12-3/TRBV12-4
CDR3 DNA: TGTGCCAGCAGTCACCGGGACAGGGTCGGAGGCTACACCTTC
CDR3 protein: CASSHRDRVGGYTF

J gene: TRBJ2-5
clone size: many
D gene: .
V gene: TRBV15
CDR3 DNA: TGTGCCACCAGCAGAGATCTTGGGACCCAGTACTTC
CDR3 protein: CATSRDLGTQYF

J gene: TRBJ1-1
clone size: .
D gene: .
V gene: TRBV2
CDR3 DNA: TGTGCCAGCAGTGAGTGGGCCATGAACACTGAAGCTTTCTTT
CDR3 protein: CASSEWAMNTEAFF

J gene: TRBJ2-5
clone size: many
D gene: .
V gene: TRBV18
CDR3 DNA: TGTGCCAGCTCACCAGTGGGACCCCAAGAGACCCAGTACTTC
CDR3 protein: CASSPVGPQETQYF

J gene: TRBJ1-2
clone size: many
D gene: TRBD1
V gene: TRBV5-4
CDR3 DNA: TGTGCCAGCAGCTTGGTGGACAGGGTAGGCGGCTACACCTTC
CDR3 protein: CASSLVDRVGGYTF

J gene: TRBJ1-6
clone size: .
D gene: TRBD1
V gene: TRBV2
CDR3 DNA: TGTGCCAGCAGGGAAGACAGGGGTTGGAATTCACCCCTCCACTTT
CDR3 protein: CASREDRGWNSPLHF

J gene: TRBJ1-3
clone size: .
D gene: .
V gene: TRBV7-9
CDR3 DNA: TGTGCCAGCACCCAGAGGGAGGCCACCATATATTTC
CDR3 protein: CASTQREATIYF

J gene: TRBJ2-5
clone size: .
D gene: .
V gene: TRBV29-1
CDR3 DNA: TGCAGCGTTGAAGGACAGGGAGGAAGGGAGACCCAGTACTTC
CDR3 protein: CSVEGQGGRETQYF

J gene: TRBJ2-3
clone size: .
D gene: TRBD2
V gene: TRBV29-1
CDR3 DNA: TGCAGCGTTGAAAGGTCGGGGGGGCAAGTAGATACGCAGTATTTT
CDR3 protein: CSVERSGGQVDTQYF

J gene: TRBJ2-7
clone size: .
D gene: TRBD1
V gene: TRBV20-1
CDR3 DNA: TGCAGTGCTAGAGGGGACAGCCCGGATACCTACGAGCAGTACTTC
CDR3 protein: CSARGDSPDTYEQYF

J gene: TRBJ1-1
clone size: .
D gene: TRBD1
V gene: TRBV24-1
CDR3 DNA: TGTGCCACCACTCCGGGACAGGGGACTGAAGCTTTCTTT
CDR3 protein: CATTPGQGTEAFF

J gene: TRBJ2-1
clone size: .
D gene: TRBD2
V gene: TRBV4-2
CDR3 DNA: TGTGCCAGCAGCCCCGGGGGACTAGCGGGAGCGGGCGTATACAATGAGCAGTTCTTC
CDR3 protein: CASSPGGLAGAGVYNEQFF

J gene: TRBJ2-3
clone size: .
D gene: TRBD1
V gene: TRBV7-8
CDR3 DNA: TGTGCCAGCGGGGACAGGGTTCTCACAGATACGCAGTATTTT
CDR3 protein: CASGDRVLTDTQYF

J gene: TRBJ2-5
clone size: .
D gene: .
V gene: TRBV7-9
CDR3 DNA: TGTGCCAGCAGCGCCTTACAGGGACAAGAGACCCAGTACTTC
CDR3 protein: CASSALQGQETQYF

J gene: TRBJ1-2
clone size: .
D gene: .
V gene: TRBV7-9
CDR3 DNA: TGTGCCAGCATCTCCGCCGTTTCGAGTTATGGCTACACCTTC
CDR3 protein: CASISAVSSYGYTF

J gene: TRBJ1-6
clone size: many
D gene: .
V gene: TRBV6-1
CDR3 DNA: TGTGCCAGCCGGACTAGCTCCTATAATTCACCCCTCCACTTT
CDR3 protein: CASRTSSYNSPLHF

J gene: TRBJ1-5
clone size: .
D gene: .
V gene: TRBV19
CDR3 DNA: TGTGCCAGTAAGTCGGAGAACAATCAGCCCCAGCATTTT
CDR3 protein: CASKSENNQPQHF

J gene: TRBJ1-6
clone size: few
D gene: .
V gene: TRBV25-1
CDR3 DNA: TGTGCCAGCAGTGGAGGACAGACCTACTCACCCCTCCACTTT
CDR3 protein: CASSGGQTYSPLHF

J gene: TRBJ1-2
clone size: many
D gene: .
V gene: TRBV5-1
CDR3 DNA: TGCGCCAGCAGCTTGGGCCGGATCTATGGCTACACCTTC
CDR3 protein: CASSLGRIYGYTF

J gene: TRBJ1-2
clone size: many
D gene: .
V gene: TRBV2
CDR3 DNA: TGTGCCAGCAGTGAGGGGGGCCCGGCTGGCGGTGGCTACACCTTC
CDR3 protein: CASSEGGPAGGGYTF

J gene: TRBJ1-3
clone size: .
D gene: .
V gene: TRBV7-9
CDR3 DNA: TGTGCCAGCAGCCTCACGGTCGACACCATATATTTT
CDR3 protein: CASSLTVDTIYF

J gene: TRBJ1-1
clone size: many
D gene: .
V gene: TRBV12-3/TRBV12-4
CDR3 DNA: TGTGCCAGCAGTTTAGCGTGGCCCACTGAAGCTTTCTTT
CDR3 protein: CASSLAWPTEAFF

J gene: TRBJ1-6
clone size: .
D gene: TRBD1
V gene: TRBV5-1
CDR3 DNA: TGCGCCAGCAGCTTGGCCCCACAGGGGTCGGTCGATTCACCCCTCCACTTT
CDR3 protein: CASSLAPQGSVDSPLHF

J gene: TRBJ1-6
clone size: many
D gene: TRBD1
V gene: TRBV3-1
CDR3 DNA: TGTGCCAGCAGCCCACAGGGGTTGGATTCACCCCTCCACTTT
CDR3 protein: CASSPQGLDSPLHF

J gene: TRBJ1-5
clone size: many
D gene: .
V gene: TRBV11-1
CDR3 DNA: TGTGCCAGCAGCTCGCAAGGAGCAGCAAAATATAGCAATCAGCCCCAGCATTTT
CDR3 protein: CASSSQGAAKYSNQPQHF

J gene: TRBJ2-3
clone size: .
D gene: .
V gene: TRBV6-1
CDR3 DNA: TGTGCCAGCAGTGAAGCGGGGACAAGGAAAAGCACAGATACGCAGTATTTT
CDR3 protein: CASSEAGTRKSTDTQYF

J gene: TRBJ2-1
clone size: .
D gene: .
V gene: TRBV11-2
CDR3 DNA: TGTGCCAGCAGCCTACAGACGCTGAGCTCCTACAATGAGCAGTTCTTC
CDR3 protein: CASSLQTLSSYNEQFF

J gene: TRBJ2-3
clone size: once
D gene: .
V gene: TRBV2
CDR3 DNA: TGTGCCAGCAGAATACAGGGGACTAACTGGGATACGCAGTATTTT
CDR3 protein: CASRIQGTNWDTQYF

J gene: TRBJ1-1
clone size: .
D gene: .
V gene: TRBV25-1
CDR3 DNA: TGTGCCAGCAAGGGGGGTGAAGCTTTCTTT
CDR3 protein: CASKGGEAFF

J gene: TRBJ2-3
clone size: .
D gene: TRBD2
V gene: TRBV9
CDR3 DNA: TGTGCCAGCAGCGTAGGACTAGCGGCCGTCACAGATACGCAGTATTTT
CDR3 protein: CASSVGLAAVTDTQYF